The 9 T cell receptor beta chains below come from one sample, sequenced in a study of blood T cell repertoires in COVID-19. Assay used: immunoSEQ multiplex PCR; TCRdb lists only in-frame clones, some missing. The sample includes tens of thousands of clones, about nine tenths of them seen just once. The sample taken for sequencing was peripheral blood. The source is a man between 50 and 59 years old with COVID-19, enrolled during active disease.

The gene calls are TRBV27 and TRBJ2-7, with 7 bases aligning to TRBD1. The germline gives CDR1 MNHEY, CDR2 SMNVEV (reference sequence). The CDR3 totals 15 residues. The junction had 7 bases not matched to a gene; V was cut back by 4 bases and J by 1 base. CDR3 in DNA: TGTGCCAGCAGTTCCCAGGGGGTCTGGTCCTACGAGCAGTACTTC. Translation: CASSSQGVWSYEQYF.

The chain uses TRBV5-6 and TRBJ2-2, with D possibly being TRBD1 (5 bases). The CDR3 consists of 16 residues. V lost 3 bases, J lost 7 bases, and 19 bases lay in between. Germline loops: CDR1 SGHDT, CDR2 YYEEEE. CDR3 bases: TGTGCCAGCAGCTGGCCCACAGGCGACCGCAGCGGGGAGCTGTTTTTT. Residues: CASSWPTGDRSGELFF. The whole variable domain, remainder taken from reference TRBV5-6 and TRBJ2-2, is DAGVTQSPTHLIKTRGQQVTLRCSPKSGHDTVSWYQQALGQGPQFIFQYYEEEERQRGNFPDRFSGHQFPNYSSELNVNALLLGDSALYLCASSWPTGDRSGELFFGEGSRLTVL.

A few counts support this clone. V gene TRBV27 combines with J gene TRBJ2-7; TRBD2 matches 11 bases. The CDR3 runs to 16 residues. Trimming at V came to 3 bases and at J to 4 bases, leaving 8 bases not matched to a gene. Germline assignment: CDR1 MNHEY and CDR2 SMNVEV (reference sequence). This CDR3 is CASSLSTSGMVYEQYF. CDR3 sequence (DNA): TGTGCCAGCAGTTTGTCGACTAGCGGGATGGTATACGAGCAGTACTTC.

The chain links TRBV5-1 to TRBJ1-5; no definite D call. Trimming pared 4 bases from V and 7 bases from J, leaving 12 bases between. The CDR3 runs to 13 residues. CDR1 SGHRS and CDR2 YFSETQ come from the germline V gene. CDR3 coding DNA: TGCGCCAGCAGCGGTGGAGGTGGGCAGCCCCAGCATTTT. It translates to CASSGGGGQPQHF.

The chain combines TRBV30 with TRBJ1-3; TRBD1 is a possible D gene (6 bases). Trimming shortened V by 1 base and J by 6 bases, and 16 bases separated the two germline ends. Looked up from germline, CDR1 is GTSNPN and CDR2 is SVGIG (reference sequence). The CDR3 runs 15 residues. CDR3 in amino acids: CAWSGGGQVENTIYF. The CDR3 DNA reads as TGTGCCTGGAGTGGGGGGGGGCAGGTCGAAAACACCATATATTTT.

This chain uses TRBV7-9 with TRBJ1-2; D unclear. This CDR3 comprises 14 residues. Germline V CDR1 and CDR2: SEHNR, FQNEAQ (reference sequence). V lost 1 base to trimming and J lost 6 bases, with 12 bases between them. As DNA, the CDR3 is TGTGCCAGCAGCTTAGTCGCGGAGACGGATGGCTACACCTTC. Its protein product is CASSLVAETDGYTF.

The chain links TRBV5-6 to TRBJ1-4; D gene ambiguous. In germline, CDR1 is SGHDT, CDR2 YYEEEE. This CDR3 spans 13 amino acids. Trimming removed 5 bases from V and 5 bases from J, with 10 bases in between. CDR3 coding DNA: TGTGCCAGCAGTCCGCGAGCGAATGAAAAACTGTTTTTT. Translation: CASSPRANEKLFF. The entire variable domain, with the rest obtained from reference TRBV5-6 and TRBJ1-4, is as follows: DAGVTQSPTHLIKTRGQQVTLRCSPKSGHDTVSWYQQALGQGPQFIFQYYEEEERQRGNFPDRFSGHQFPNYSSELNVNALLLGDSALYLCASSPRANEKLFFGSGTQLSVL.

CDR3 DNA: TGTGCCAGCAGCTTTGGGACAGGGAACCACAATGAGCAGTTCTTC. It translates to CASSFGTGNHNEQFF. The chain uses TRBV5-4 and TRBJ2-1; 9 bases align to TRBD1. This CDR3 contains 15 residues. From germline, CDR1 is SGHNT and CDR2 YYREEE (reference sequence). V shed 2 bases and J 5 bases; nucleotides not matched to a gene: 5. The full variable domain, its missing parts supplied by reference TRBV5-4 and TRBJ2-1, is ETGVTQSPTHLIKTRGQQVTLRCSSQSGHNTVSWYQQALGQGPQFIFQYYREEENGRGNFPPRFSGLQFPNYSSELNVNALELDDSALYLCASSFGTGNHNEQFFGPGTRLTVL.

The gene calls are TRBV5-4 and TRBJ1-2, with 8 bases matching TRBD1. CDR1 and CDR2 from the germline V gene are SGHNT and YYREEE (reference sequence). V shed 1 base, J shed 4 bases, and the junction held 9 bases outside the gene matches. CDR3 length: 16 amino acids. CDR3 DNA: TGTGCCAGCAGCTTGAGGACAGGGAACTGGGGCTATGGCTACACCTTC. Encoded protein: CASSLRTGNWGYGYTF.